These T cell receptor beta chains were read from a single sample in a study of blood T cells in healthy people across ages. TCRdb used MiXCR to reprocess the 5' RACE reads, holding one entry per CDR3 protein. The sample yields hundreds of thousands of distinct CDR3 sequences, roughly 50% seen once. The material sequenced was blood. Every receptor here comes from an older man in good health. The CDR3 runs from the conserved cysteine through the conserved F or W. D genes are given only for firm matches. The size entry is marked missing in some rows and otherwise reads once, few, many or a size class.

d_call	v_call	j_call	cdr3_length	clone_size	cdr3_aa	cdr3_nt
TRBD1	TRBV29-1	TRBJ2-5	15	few	CSVEDRRTGTGTQYF	TGCAGCGTTGAAGATCGCCGGACAGGGACCGGGACCCAGTACTTC
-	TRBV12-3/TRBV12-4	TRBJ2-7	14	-	CASSLALRGYEQYF	TGTGCCAGCAGTTTAGCGCTGAGGGGCTACGAGCAGTACTTC
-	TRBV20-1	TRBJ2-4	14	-	CSARRDGDRDIQYF	TGCAGTGCTAGACGGGACGGGGACCGGGACATTCAGTACTTC
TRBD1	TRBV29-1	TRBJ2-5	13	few	CSVATGGGETQYF	TGCAGCGTGGCGACAGGGGGTGGGGAGACCCAGTACTTC
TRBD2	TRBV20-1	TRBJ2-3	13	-	CSARVAGVDTQYF	TGCAGTGCTAGAGTGGCGGGAGTCGATACGCAGTATTTT
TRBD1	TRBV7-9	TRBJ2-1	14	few	CASSLGQGDNEQFF	TGTGCCAGCAGCTTAGGACAGGGGGACAATGAGCAGTTCTTC
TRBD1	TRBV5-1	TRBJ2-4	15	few	CASSLGQGAVDIQYF	TGCGCCAGCAGCTTGGGTCAGGGGGCCGTTGACATTCAGTACTTC
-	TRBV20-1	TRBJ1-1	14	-	CSAWPGQANTEAFF	TGCAGTGCCTGGCCTGGGCAGGCGAACACTGAAGCTTTCTTT
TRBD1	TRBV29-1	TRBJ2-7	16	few	CSVVLKKTGAAYEQYF	TGCAGCGTTGTCCTTAAAAAAACAGGGGCCGCCTACGAGCAGTACTTC
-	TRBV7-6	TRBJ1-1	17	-	CASSLGEGPSRNTEAFF	TGTGCCAGCAGCTTAGGGGAGGGGCCCTCGAGGAACACTGAAGCTTTCTTT
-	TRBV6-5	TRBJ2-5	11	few	CASSYSQEQYF	TGTGCCAGCAGTTACTCCCAGGAGCAGTACTTC
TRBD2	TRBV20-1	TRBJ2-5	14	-	CSASISGRSETQYF	TGCAGTGCTAGTATTAGCGGGAGATCCGAGACCCAGTACTTC
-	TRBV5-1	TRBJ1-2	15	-	CASSLEAGNPYGYTF	TGCGCCAGCAGCTTGGAGGCGGGAAATCCGTATGGCTACACCTTC
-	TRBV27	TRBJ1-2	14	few	CASGPGQGMRGYTF	TGTGCCAGCGGCCCTGGGCAGGGGATGAGGGGCTACACCTTC
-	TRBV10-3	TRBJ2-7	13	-	CAIRNTTDYEQYF	TGTGCCATCAGGAATACGACGGACTACGAGCAGTACTTC
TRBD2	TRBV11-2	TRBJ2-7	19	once	CASSLSPILLAGRYNEQYF	TGTGCCAGCAGCTTAAGCCCGATCCTACTAGCGGGCCGATACAATGAGCAGTACTTC
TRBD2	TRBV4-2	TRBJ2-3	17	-	CASSQRLAGAGHRDAYF	TGTGCCAGCAGCCAACGACTAGCGGGAGCTGGGCACAGAGACGCGTATTTT
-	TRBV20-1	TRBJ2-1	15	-	CSAEDGGSSYNEQFF	TGCAGTGCCGAGGATGGGGGTAGCTCCTACAATGAGCAGTTCTTC
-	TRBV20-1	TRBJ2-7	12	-	CSARSKAYEQYF	TGCAGTGCTAGATCAAAAGCCTACGAGCAGTACTTC
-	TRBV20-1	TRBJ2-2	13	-	CSASGTYTGELFF	TGCAGTGCTAGCGGGACCTACACCGGGGAGCTGTTTTTT
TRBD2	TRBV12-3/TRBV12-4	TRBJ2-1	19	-	CASSFGPGGGRALYNEQFF	TGTGCCAGCAGTTTTGGGCCGGGGGGAGGCAGGGCTTTGTACAATGAGCAGTTCTTC
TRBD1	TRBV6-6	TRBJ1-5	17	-	CASRREQGVESNQPQHF	TGTGCCAGCAGGAGGGAACAGGGGGTGGAAAGCAATCAGCCCCAGCATTTT
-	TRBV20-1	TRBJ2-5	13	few	CSARVGTRETQYF	TGCAGTGCTAGAGTCGGAACAAGGGAGACCCAGTACTTC
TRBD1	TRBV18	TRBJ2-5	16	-	CASSPLLAGGVGTQYF	TGTGCCAGCTCACCACTTCTGGCAGGGGGCGTTGGGACCCAGTACTTC
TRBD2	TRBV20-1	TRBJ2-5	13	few	CSALSGGQETQYF	TGCAGTGCGTTAAGCGGGGGCCAAGAGACCCAGTACTTC
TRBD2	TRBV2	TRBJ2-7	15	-	CASSEALAGDYEQYF	TGTGCCAGCAGTGAAGCGCTAGCGGGAGACTACGAGCAGTACTTC
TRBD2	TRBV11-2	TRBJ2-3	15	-	CASSLAGGALNTQYF	TGTGCCAGCAGCTTAGCGGGAGGCGCATTGAATACGCAGTATTTT
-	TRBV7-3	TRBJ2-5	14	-	CASSSTGTQETQYF	TGTGCCAGCAGCTCCACCGGGACTCAGGAGACCCAGTACTTC
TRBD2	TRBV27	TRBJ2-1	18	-	CASPNRVLAGTSYNEQFF	TGTGCCAGCCCAAACCGGGTCCTAGCGGGGACCTCCTACAATGAGCAGTTCTTC
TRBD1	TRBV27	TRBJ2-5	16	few	CASSQLGTGDRETQYF	TGTGCCAGCAGTCAGCTAGGGACAGGGGATCGGGAGACCCAGTACTTC
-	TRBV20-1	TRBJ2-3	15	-	CSAISWQGLTDTQYF	TGCAGTGCTATATCGTGGCAGGGCCTCACAGATACGCAGTATTTT
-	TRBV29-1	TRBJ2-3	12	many	CSVARGERYAYF	TGCAGCGTTGCCAGGGGTGAGAGATACGCGTATTTT
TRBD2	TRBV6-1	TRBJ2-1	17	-	CASSPRLAGGGGNEQFF	TGTGCCAGCAGTCCCCGGCTAGCGGGAGGAGGAGGTAATGAGCAGTTCTTC
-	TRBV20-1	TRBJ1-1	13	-	CSAEGQSDTEAFF	TGCAGTGCCGAGGGGCAGTCAGATACTGAAGCTTTCTTT
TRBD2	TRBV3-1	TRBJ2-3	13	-	CASSQFGGSTQYF	TGTGCCAGCAGCCAATTCGGCGGGAGTACGCAGTATTTT
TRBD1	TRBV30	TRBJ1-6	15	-	CAWWVRGRRNSPLHF	TGTGCCTGGTGGGTCAGGGGGCGACGTAATTCACCCCTCCACTTT
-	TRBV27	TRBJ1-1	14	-	CASSHRVSGTEAFF	TGTGCCAGCAGTCACAGGGTATCGGGCACTGAAGCTTTCTTT
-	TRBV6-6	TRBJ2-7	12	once	CAEGYTIYEQYF	TGTGCTGAGGGATACACCATCTACGAGCAGTACTTC
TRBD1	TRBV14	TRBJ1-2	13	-	CASSPPRGRGYTF	TGTGCCAGCAGCCCACCCAGGGGGCGAGGCTACACCTTC
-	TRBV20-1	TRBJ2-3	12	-	CSARDILNTQYF	TGCAGTGCTAGAGATATCTTGAATACGCAGTATTTT
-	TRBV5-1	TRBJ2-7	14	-	CASSSGTPNYEQYF	TGCGCCAGCAGCTCCGGGACCCCAAATTACGAGCAGTACTTC
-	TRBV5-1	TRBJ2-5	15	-	CASSLGPSGQGTQYF	TGCGCCAGCAGCTTGGGCCCCTCGGGACAAGGGACCCAGTACTTC
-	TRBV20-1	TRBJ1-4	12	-	CSALGGNEKLFF	TGCAGTGCCCTGGGAGGGAATGAAAAACTGTTTTTT
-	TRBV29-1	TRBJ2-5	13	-	CSVEDSYWETQYF	TGCAGCGTTGAGGACTCTTACTGGGAGACCCAGTACTTC
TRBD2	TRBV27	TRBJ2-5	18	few	CASSRGLAGVGGQETQYF	TGTGCCAGCAGCCGTGGGCTAGCGGGAGTGGGGGGCCAAGAGACCCAGTACTTC
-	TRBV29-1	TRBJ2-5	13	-	CSVALRFVVTQYF	TGCAGCGTTGCGCTTCGATTTGTGGTAACCCAGTACTTC
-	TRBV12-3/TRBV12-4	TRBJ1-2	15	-	CASSPPGARGYGYTF	TGTGCCAGCAGTCCGCCGGGAGCTAGAGGGTATGGCTACACCTTC
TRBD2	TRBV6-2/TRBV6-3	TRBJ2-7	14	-	CASRPLAGTYEQYF	TGTGCCAGCAGGCCACTAGCGGGAACCTACGAGCAGTACTTC
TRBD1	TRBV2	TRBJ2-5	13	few	CASSQTGKETQYF	TGTGCCAGCAGTCAGACAGGGAAGGAGACCCAGTACTTC
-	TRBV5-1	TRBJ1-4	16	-	CASSLEGVATNEKLFF	TGCGCCAGCAGCTTGGAAGGGGTAGCAACTAATGAAAAACTGTTTTTT
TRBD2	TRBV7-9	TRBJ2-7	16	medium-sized	CASSLASGRATYEQYF	TGTGCCAGCAGCTTGGCTAGCGGGAGGGCGACCTACGAGCAGTACTTC
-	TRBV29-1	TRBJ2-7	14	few	CSAAGTVSSYEQYF	TGCAGCGCCGCTGGGACGGTTAGCTCCTACGAGCAGTACTTC
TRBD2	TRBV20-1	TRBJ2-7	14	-	CSARDGAGDYEQYF	TGCAGTGCTAGAGATGGGGCGGGAGATTACGAGCAGTACTTC
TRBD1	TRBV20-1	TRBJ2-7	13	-	CSALRQGTHEQYF	TGCAGTGCTTTAAGACAGGGAACCCACGAGCAGTACTTC
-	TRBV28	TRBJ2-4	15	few	CASSESTLDRNIQYF	TGTGCCAGCAGTGAGAGTACCCTTGACAGAAACATTCAGTACTTC